The sample holds many counts of the clone carrying this TCR beta chain. No antigen is known for it. The source of the sample is a study of T cell repertoires in cytomegalovirus infection. Study at large: In public TCR beta signatures, there were indications of both CMV infection and matching HLA type. Whole-study findings and limits: Summed frequency of public TCR beta families distinguished CMV carriers with the relevant HLA. The study found HLA-C-restricted CMV-specific TCR beta clonotypes dominating the ex vivo response.

TCRdb analysed the reads with MiXCR anew, one entry per CDR3 protein. The table records 110,000 to 150,000 distinct CDR3 sequences, roughly 6% of them present only once. What was sequenced was PBMCs. This TCR came from a human donor in good health (CMV status not recorded). Some clones in this sample may be carry-over from other donors' samples.

The CDR3 sequence: CASSTSHAQPGAFF. The CDR3 coding sequence is TGTGCCAGCTCGACCTCACACGCCCAACCGGGAGCTTTCTTT. The rearrangement joins TRBV18 to TRBJ1-1; D gene uncertain. The V and J ends lost 6 bases and 10 bases respectively, with 21 bases between them. Germline V gene data show CDR1 as KGHSH and CDR2 as LQKENI. This CDR3 region has 14 residues.